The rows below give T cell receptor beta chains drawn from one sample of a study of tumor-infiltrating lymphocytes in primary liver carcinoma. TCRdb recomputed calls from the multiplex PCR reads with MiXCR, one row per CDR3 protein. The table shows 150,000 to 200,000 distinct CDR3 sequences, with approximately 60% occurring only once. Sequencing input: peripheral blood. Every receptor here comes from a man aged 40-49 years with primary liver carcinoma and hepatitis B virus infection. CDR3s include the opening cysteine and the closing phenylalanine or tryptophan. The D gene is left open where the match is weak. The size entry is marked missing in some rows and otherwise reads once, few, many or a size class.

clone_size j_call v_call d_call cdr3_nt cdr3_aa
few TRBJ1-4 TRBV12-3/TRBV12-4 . TGTGCCAGCAGTTTAGTGGGACAACTGAATGAAAAACTGTTTTTT CASSLVGQLNEKLFF
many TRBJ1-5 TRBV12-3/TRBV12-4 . TGTGCCAGCAGTCCCGACGGACATAGCAATCAGCCCCAGCATTTT CASSPDGHSNQPQHF
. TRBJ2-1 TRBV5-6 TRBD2 TGTGCCAGCAGCTTGCCCGGGACTAGCGGGAGCTATGAGCAGTTCTTC CASSLPGTSGSYEQFF
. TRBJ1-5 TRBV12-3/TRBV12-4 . TGTGCCAGCAGTTTAACGGACAATCAGCCCCAGCATTTT CASSLTDNQPQHF
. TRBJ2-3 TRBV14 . TGTGCCAGCAATACAGATACGCAGTATTTT CASNTDTQYF
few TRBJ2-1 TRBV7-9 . TGTGCCAGCAGCCCTAAGGTTAGGGATGAGCAGTTCTTC CASSPKVRDEQFF
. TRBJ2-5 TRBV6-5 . TGTGCCAGCAGTTACGACCGCTACCAAGAGACCCAGTACTTC CASSYDRYQETQYF
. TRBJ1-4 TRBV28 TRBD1 TGTGCCAGCAGTCCCCCCGGACAGGGGGCGGCTAATGAAAAACTGTTTTTT CASSPPGQGAANEKLFF
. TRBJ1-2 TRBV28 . TGTGCCAGCAGTTCGCCAACCCACTTCTATGGCTACACCTTC CASSSPTHFYGYTF
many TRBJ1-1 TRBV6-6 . TGTGCCAGCAGTTTCCCCGAGACTGAAGCTTTCTTT CASSFPETEAFF
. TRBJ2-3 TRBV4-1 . TGCGCCAGCAGCCAATATTGGAACCTGAGGGGCACAGATACGCAGTATTTT CASSQYWNLRGTDTQYF
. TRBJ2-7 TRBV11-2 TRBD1 TGTGCCAGCAGCTCCGCCTCGACAGGGGGCATCAACGAGCAGTACTTC CASSSASTGGINEQYF
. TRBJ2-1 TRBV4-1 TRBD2 TGCGCCAGCAGAACCCCGGGACTAGCGGGCTACAATGAGCAGTTCTTC CASRTPGLAGYNEQFF
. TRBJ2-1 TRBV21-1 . TGTGCCAGCAGCAAAGTACCCTCCTTGTTCTTC CASSKVPSLFF
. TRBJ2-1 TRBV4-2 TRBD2 TGTGCCAGCAGCCAAGATTCTAGAGTGGGAGGGGTCGTGGGGCAGTTCTTC CASSQDSRVGGVVGQFF
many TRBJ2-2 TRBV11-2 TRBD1 TGTGCCAGCAGCGTACTACAGGGGTCCGGGGAGCTGTTTTTT CASSVLQGSGELFF
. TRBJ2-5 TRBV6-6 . TGTGCCAGCAGCCCCCCCCGGCCGGACCAAGAGACCCAGTACTTC CASSPPRPDQETQYF
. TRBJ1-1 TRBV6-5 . TGTGCCAGCAACGACGGTTACACTGAAGTTTTCTTT CASNDGYTEVFF
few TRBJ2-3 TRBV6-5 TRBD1 TGTGCCAGCAGTTACGGGCTAGGGGGCCAGTCGCAGTATTTT CASSYGLGGQSQYF
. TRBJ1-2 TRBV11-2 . TGTGCCAGCAGACGAGACGGGACGTGCTATGGCTACACCTTC CASRRDGTCYGYTF
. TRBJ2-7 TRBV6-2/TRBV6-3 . TGTGCCAGTACGGAGAGTTTCAACAAGCAGTACTTC CASTESFNKQYF
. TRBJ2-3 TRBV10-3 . TGTGCCATCGGACTCCCGGGAGTAGATACGCAGTATTTT CAIGLPGVDTQYF
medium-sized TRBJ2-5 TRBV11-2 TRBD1 TGTGCCAGCAGCTTAGGAAACAGGGGTCCGGGGGAGACCCAGTACTTC CASSLGNRGPGETQYF
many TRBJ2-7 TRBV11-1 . TGTGCCAGCAGCTTACGGGACCCCTACGAGCAGTACTTC CASSLRDPYEQYF
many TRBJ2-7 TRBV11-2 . TGTGCCAGCAGTCCTGGGACTGCCGGCTCCTACGAGCAGTACTTC CASSPGTAGSYEQYF
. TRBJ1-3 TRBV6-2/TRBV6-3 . TGTGCCAGCCTAGGACAGTACGGAAACACCATATATTTT CASLGQYGNTIYF
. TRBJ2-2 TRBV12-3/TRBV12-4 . TGTGCCAGCAGTCTCCACAGCACCGGGGAGCTGTTTTTT CASSLHSTGELFF
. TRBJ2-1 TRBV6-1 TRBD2 TGTGCCAGCAGCGAAGGACTAGCGGAATACAATGAGCAGTTCTTC CASSEGLAEYNEQFF
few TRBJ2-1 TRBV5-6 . TGTGCCAGCAGCTTGGCCCGGTGGGGATATGAGCAGTTCTTC CASSLARWGYEQFF
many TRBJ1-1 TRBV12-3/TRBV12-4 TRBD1 TGTGCCAGCAGTCTACAGGGGGCGGGAACTGAAGCTTTCTTT CASSLQGAGTEAFF
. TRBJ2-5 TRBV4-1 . TGCGCCAGCAGCCTCGAAAGGGCGGGGTCCCAGTACTTC CASSLERAGSQYF
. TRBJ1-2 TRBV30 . TGTGCCTGGAGTTGGCAGGGTGGCTACACCTTC CAWSWQGGYTF
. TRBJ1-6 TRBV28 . TGTGCCAGCAGTTTTGGAAGGTGGCGAGAACTCCTCCACTTT CASSFGRWRELLHF
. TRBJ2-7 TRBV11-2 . TGTGCCAGCAGCTTAGTGACAGGACACGCCTACGAGCACTACTTC CASSLVTGHAYEHYF
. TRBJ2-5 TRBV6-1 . TGTGCCAGCGGACGGCCCTCCTCTGAGACCCAGTACTTC CASGRPSSETQYF
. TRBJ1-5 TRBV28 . TGTGCCAGCAGTTTGGAGAGACGGTATAGCAATCAGCCCCAGCATTTT CASSLERRYSNQPQHF
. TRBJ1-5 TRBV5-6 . TGTGCCAGCAGCTCTGAACGGTATAGCAATCAGCTCCAGCATTTT CASSSERYSNQLQHF
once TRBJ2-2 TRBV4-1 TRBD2 TGCGCCAGCAGCCAAATTTGGTTCGCGGGAGGGCCACCGAACACCGGGGAGCTGTTTTTT CASSQIWFAGGPPNTGELFF
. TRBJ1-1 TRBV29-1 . TGCAGCGTTGCTGAACAAATGAACACTGAAGCTTTCTTT CSVAEQMNTEAFF
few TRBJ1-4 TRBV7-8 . TGTGCCAGCAGCTTAGTAGGAAATGGTAATGAAAAACTGTTTTTT CASSLVGNGNEKLFF
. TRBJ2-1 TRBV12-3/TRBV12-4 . TGTGCCAACATTATTACCGGGACTTCCGATGAGCAGTTCTTC CANIITGTSDEQFF
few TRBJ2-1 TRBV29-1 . TGCAGCGCCCCAGGAGAAAGCTCCTACAATGAGCAGTTCTTC CSAPGESSYNEQFF